One sample yielded the 27 T cell receptor beta chains listed below, sequenced in a study of beta chain features in type 1 diabetes. Antigen specificity for these receptors is unknown. Expressed TCRB transcripts were sequenced because the isolated RNA had all been reverse transcribed beforehand. Assay: immunoSEQ multiplex PCR; the TCRdb copy retains only in-frame clones and omits some. Of around 600,000 clones listed, roughly 12% are singletons. The study's findings and limits: When Type 1 diabetes patients were examined, their TCRB CDR3s proved moderately but significantly shorter in all four CD4+ subsets.

Sequences were obtained from naive CD4+ T cells from blood. The receptors originated from a man aged 25-45 years with type 1 diabetes.

This clone has a handful of counts. The V gene is TRBV7-2, the J gene TRBJ2-3, with 10 bases fitting TRBD2. J was trimmed by 4 bases and V by 5 bases; bases with no gene match: 12. The CDR3 is made up of 17 amino acids. CDR1 is SGHTA, CDR2 FQGNSA, per germline. CDR3 sequence (DNA): TGTGCCAGCAGCGATCTAGCGGGGGTTCTGGGTGCAGATACGCAGTATTTT. Translation: CASSDLAGVLGADTQYF.

This chain links TRBV6-6 with TRBJ1-2; possible D gene TRBD1, 5 bases. The CDR3 length is 16 residues. Germline-derived CDR1 and CDR2 are MNHNY and SVGAGI (reference sequence). Deletions cut 6 bases from V and 4 bases from J, with 21 bases between. CDR3 in DNA: TGTGCCAGCAGCCCCTCCGGGTTACAGGACTTCTATGGCTACACCTTC. This gives the protein CASSPSGLQDFYGYTF.

In its sample, this clone was seen a few times. The chain joins TRBV7-6 to TRBJ1-4, with a weak D call TRBD1 (6 bases). Trimming left V 1 base short and J 2 bases short, with 11 bases between. Germline lookup yields CDR1 SGHVS and CDR2 FNYEAQ. The CDR3 contains 16 residues. CDR3 loop: CASSLVGGSTNEKLFF. Written as DNA, the CDR3 is TGTGCCAGCAGCTTAGTGGGGGGCTCGACTAATGAAAAACTGTTTTTT. Full variable domain (remainder filled in from reference TRBV7-6 and TRBJ1-4): GAGVSQSPRYKVTKRGQDVALRCDPISGHVSLYWYRQALGQGPEFLTYFNYEAQQDKSGLPNDRFSAERPEGSISTLTIQRTEQRDSAMYRCASSLVGGSTNEKLFFGSGTQLSVL.

This rearrangement joins TRBV7-2 to TRBJ2-3, with TRBD2 as a possible D gene (5 bases). The length of the CDR3 is 13 residues. Germline CDR1 SGHTA, CDR2 FQGNSA. V lost 4 bases and J 8 bases, leaving 13 bases between the germline ends. The CDR3 DNA reads as TGTGCCAGCAGCTCCGGGATATTGGGTACGCAGTATTTT. As protein: CASSSGILGTQYF.

This clone was seen a few times. This chain links TRBV19 with TRBJ2-1; D might be TRBD1 (6 bases). CDR3 size: 14 residues. Germline CDR1 LNHDA, CDR2 SQIVND (reference sequence). V was clipped by 6 bases and J by 10 bases, with 19 bases between them. The chain's CDR3 is CASSPDRFYFEQFF. In DNA form, the CDR3 reads TGTGCCAGTAGCCCTGACAGGTTTTACTTCGAGCAGTTCTTC.

The chain couples TRBV29-1 to TRBJ1-5; D remains ambiguous. The germline V and J ends were trimmed by 4 bases and 3 bases, with 10 bases remaining between them. The CDR3 spans 13 residues. Germline CDR1 SQVTM, CDR2 ANQGSEA. CDR3 in amino acids: CSVALGINQPQHF. The DNA for the CDR3 is TGCAGCGTTGCTCTGGGGATCAATCAGCCCCAGCATTTT.

The genes are TRBV7-2 and TRBJ2-3, with D unclear. The V end was cut by 3 bases, the J end by 4 bases, with 8 bases between. The CDR3 runs 13 residues. The germline V gene encodes CDR1 SGHTA and CDR2 FQGNSA. CDR3 in DNA: TGTGCCAGCAGCTTTCTTAGGTCAGATACGCAGTATTTT. This encodes CASSFLRSDTQYF.

This clone has just a few counts. The CDR3 DNA sequence: TGTGCCAGCAGCCCCCGAGGGGTAGGATCTGGGGCCAACGTCCTGACTTTC. As protein: CASSPRGVGSGANVLTF. The chain couples TRBV7-2 to TRBJ2-6; D is possibly TRBD1 or TRBD2 (5 bases each). V lost 5 bases and J 1 base, leaving 15 bases between the germline ends. The CDR3 runs 17 residues. CDR1 is SGHTA, CDR2 FQGNSA, per germline.

J is TRBJ1-1 and V is TRBV25-1; D gene uncertain. CDR1 and CDR2 from the germline V gene are MGHDK and SYGVNS. The CDR3 extends over 12 amino acids. Trimming stripped 6 bases from V and 0 bases from J, with 5 bases between. CDR3 residues: CASRGMNTEAFF. The CDR3 bases are TGTGCCAGCAGAGGTATGAACACTGAAGCTTTCTTT.

The rearrangement joins TRBV5-1 to TRBJ1-2, with D perhaps matching TRBD1 (5 bases). V lost 2 bases, J lost 3 bases, and 14 bases lay in between. From germline, CDR1 is SGHRS and CDR2 YFSETQ. There are 15 residues in the CDR3. DNA of the CDR3: TGCGCCAGCAGCTTATATAGGGGAGGAGACTATGGCTACACCTTC. Translated: CASSLYRGGDYGYTF. Supplemented by reference TRBV5-1 and TRBJ1-2, the full variable domain reads KAGVTQTPRYLIKTRGQQVTLSCSPISGHRSVSWYQQTPGQGLQFLFEYFSETQRNKGNFPGRFSGRQFSNSRSEMNVSTLELGDSALYLCASSLYRGGDYGYTFGSGTRLTVV.

The chain has TRBV7-2 and TRBJ2-3; TRBD1 matches at 7 bases. Trimming at V came to 6 bases and at J to 2 bases, leaving 8 bases not matched to a gene. The CDR3 consists of 15 residues. In germline, CDR1 is SGHTA, CDR2 FQGNSA. The CDR3, as DNA: TGTGCCAGCAGTCAAAAGACAGGGTTCACAGATACGCAGTATTTT. Encoded protein: CASSQKTGFTDTQYF. Looking up the rest from reference TRBV7-2 and TRBJ2-3 gives the full variable domain: GAGVSQSPSNKVTEKGKDVELRCDPISGHTALYWYRQSLGQGLEFLIYFQGNSAPDKSGLPSDRFSAERTGGSVSTLTIQRTQQEDSAVYLCASSQKTGFTDTQYFGPGTRLTVL.

This chain connects TRBV5-8 to TRBJ2-5; D not certain. With 1 base removed from V and 2 bases from J, the gap between germline ends came to 6 bases. The CDR3 has 13 residues. Germline V gene sequence: CDR1 SGHTS, CDR2 YDEGEE. CDR3 sequence reads: CASSLFGQETQYF. For the CDR3, the DNA is TGTGCCAGCAGCTTGTTCGGGCAAGAGACCCAGTACTTC.

This clone has just a few counts. The chain uses TRBV5-1 and TRBJ2-3; no firm D call. Trimming took off 0 bases at V and 5 bases at J, with 4 bases between the two ends. Per the germline V gene, CDR1 is SGHRS and CDR2 is YFSETQ. The CDR3 spans 12 residues. The CDR3 is CASSLDIDTQYF. For the CDR3, the DNA is TGCGCCAGCAGCTTGGACATAGATACGCAGTATTTT. The entire variable domain, with the rest obtained from reference TRBV5-1 and TRBJ2-3, is as follows: KAGVTQTPRYLIKTRGQQVTLSCSPISGHRSVSWYQQTPGQGLQFLFEYFSETQRNKGNFPGRFSGRQFSNSRSEMNVSTLELGDSALYLCASSLDIDTQYFGPGTRLTVL.

This clone was seen a handful of times. This chain uses TRBV6-5 with TRBJ2-1; possibly TRBD1 for D (6 bases). CDR1 and CDR2 from the germline V gene are MNHEY and SVGAGI. This CDR3 comprises 15 residues. V was cut by 5 bases and J by 7 bases, with 18 bases left in between. CDR3 nucleotide sequence: TGTGCCAGCAGTACCAGGGGAAGTCCAAGGAATGAGCAGTTCTTC. It codes for CASSTRGSPRNEQFF.

This clone was detected only a few times. The sample carries other DNA sequences with the same CDR3. V gene TRBV7-2 combines with J gene TRBJ2-5; 7 bases are a match to TRBD1. Germline CDR1 SGHTA, CDR2 FQGNSA. The CDR3 is 13 residues long. V shed 6 bases and J 1 base; nucleotides not matched to a gene: 2. Here the CDR3 reads CASSRDSQETQYF. The CDR3 DNA is TGTGCCAGCAGTCGGGACAGCCAAGAGACCCAGTACTTC.

This clone was detected many times. This same CDR3 is encoded by further DNA sequences in the sample. The chain carries TRBV18 and TRBJ1-2, with 8 bases aligning to TRBD1. The CDR3 length is 13 residues. V was pared by 3 bases and J by 3 bases, with 0 bases of the junction left unmatched. Germline V gene lookup returns CDR1 KGHSH and CDR2 LQKENI. The chain's CDR3 is CASSPDRDYGYTF. The CDR3 bases are TGTGCCAGCTCACCGGACAGGGACTATGGCTACACCTTC.

The rearrangement uses TRBV25-1 and TRBJ2-1; D ambiguous. Trimming left V 4 bases short and J 0 bases short, with 4 bases between. Germline V gives CDR1 MGHDK, CDR2 SYGVNS. This CDR3 is 13 amino acids long. The CDR3 reads CASSGSSYNEQFF. The CDR3 region has the DNA TGTGCCAGCAGTGGCAGCTCCTACAATGAGCAGTTCTTC.

This rearrangement joins TRBV9 to TRBJ2-7; 7 bases are a match to TRBD2. Trimming took 0 bases from V and 2 from J; bases not matched to a gene: 8. The CDR3 extends over 16 amino acids. Germline CDR1 SGDLS, CDR2 YYNGEE. Written as DNA, the CDR3 is TGTGCCAGCAGCGTAGGAGTTGGGGCGGGAGCCTACGAGCAGTACTTC. This sequence encodes CASSVGVGAGAYEQYF. The full variable domain, its missing parts supplied by reference TRBV9 and TRBJ2-7, is DSGVTQTPKHLITATGQRVTLRCSPRSGDLSVYWYQQSLDQGLQFLIQYYNGEERAKGNILERFSAQQFPDLHSELNLSSLELGDSALYFCASSVGVGAGAYEQYFGPGTRLTVT.

This clone showed up just a few times. The genes are TRBV9 and TRBJ2-2; D is ambiguous. CDR1 and CDR2 (germline): SGDLS, YYNGEE. This CDR3 comprises 13 residues. V was cut by 4 bases and J by 1 base, with 5 bases left in between. The chain's CDR3 is CASSLRNTGELFF. The CDR3 DNA reads as TGTGCCAGCAGCTTGAGGAACACCGGGGAGCTGTTTTTT.

There are a few counts of this clone. The CDR3 is CASSSTDNQPQHF. Written as DNA, the CDR3 is TGTGCCAGCAGTTCTACGGACAATCAGCCCCAGCATTTT. The V gene is TRBV6-5, the J gene TRBJ1-5; D call uncertain. The germline V and J ends were trimmed by 4 bases and 3 bases, with 7 bases remaining between them. From germline, CDR1 is MNHEY and CDR2 SVGAGI. This CDR3 has 13 amino acids.

The chain combines TRBV6-5 with TRBJ2-7; possible D gene TRBD1, 6 bases. Germline V gene lookup returns CDR1 MNHEY and CDR2 SVGAGI. Trimming shortened V by 7 bases and J by 3 bases, and 13 bases separated the two germline ends. The CDR3 is 13 amino acids. CDR3 protein: CASTQQQGYEQYF. The CDR3 bases are TGTGCCAGCACCCAACAACAGGGCTACGAGCAGTACTTC.

This clone was found a few times. The chain employs TRBV19 and TRBJ2-7, with a weak D call TRBD2 (6 bases). In germline, CDR1 is LNHDA, CDR2 SQIVND (reference sequence). The CDR3 extends over 15 amino acids. Trimming removed 3 bases at V and 2 bases at J, with 14 bases between. CDR3 coding DNA: TGTGCCAGTAGTATCTTCGGAGGGCCCACCTACGAGCAGTACTTC. It specifies CASSIFGGPTYEQYF.

The chain links TRBV14 to TRBJ2-3; 8 bases are a match to TRBD2. With V trimmed by 4 bases and J by 2 bases, 8 bases remained unmatched. CDR1 SGHDN and CDR2 FVKESK come from the germline V gene. The CDR3 is 16 residues long. The CDR3 region is CASSRFQRGNTDTQYF. The CDR3 DNA is TGTGCCAGCAGCCGATTCCAGCGGGGGAACACAGATACGCAGTATTTT.

This clone came up a few times. This chain links TRBV20-1 with TRBJ2-5; 7 bases align to TRBD1. Trimming at V came to 4 bases and at J to 8 bases, leaving 4 bases not matched to a gene. Germline CDR1 is DFQATT and CDR2 is SNEGSKA (reference sequence). The CDR3 is made up of 11 amino acids. The CDR3 bases are TGCAGTGCTACCAACAGGGGTACCCAGTACTTC. This translates into CSATNRGTQYF.

This clone has only a few counts. The V gene is TRBV9, the J gene TRBJ1-5; TRBD1 is a possible D gene (5 bases). Germline V gene data show CDR1 as SGDLS and CDR2 as YYNGEE. The V end was cut by 1 base, the J end by 2 bases, with 10 bases between. The length of the CDR3 is 15 residues. This chain's CDR3 is CASSVTWGGNQPQHF. The DNA of the CDR3 is TGTGCCAGCAGCGTAACGTGGGGCGGCAATCAGCCCCAGCATTTT.

The chain is built from TRBV7-2 and TRBJ2-6, with D possibly TRBD1 on 5 matching bases. The CDR3 has 17 residues. V lost 6 bases, J lost 2 bases, and 17 bases lay in between. CDR1 and CDR2 from the germline V gene are SGHTA and FQGNSA. The CDR3 here is CASSRNGWGTGANVLTF. The CDR3 nucleotides read TGTGCCAGCAGTCGGAATGGCTGGGGCACTGGGGCCAACGTCCTGACTTTC.

The chain employs TRBV6-5 and TRBJ2-5; TRBD2 might be the D (7 bases). The CDR3 is 16 amino acids. V was cut by 2 bases and J by 2 bases, with 15 bases left in between. From germline, CDR1 is MNHEY and CDR2 SVGAGI. The CDR3 coding sequence is TGTGCCAGCAGTTACAACGCGGGGGCAGGACAAGAGACCCAGTACTTC. Residues: CASSYNAGAGQETQYF.